This T cell receptor beta chain was identified in a study of blood T cells in healthy people across ages. Then a second PCR, running about 6 to 11 cycles, was carried out with a sample-barcoded 5' primer and a J-beta primer mix. Each CDR3 protein gets one entry after TCRdb re-called the 5' RACE reads with MiXCR. Of some 1,800,000 distinct CDR3 sequences in the sample, 35% to 50% were seen once. Total RNA was isolated from each sample in quantities of at least 6 micrograms. Germline assignment: CDR1 DFQATT and CDR2 SNEGSKA (reference sequence). The germline V and J ends were trimmed by 5 bases and 2 bases, with 16 bases remaining between them. The CDR3 extends over 15 amino acids.

Source material: blood. The clonotype comes from a human donor in good health. The J gene is TRBJ1-5, the V gene TRBV20-1; maybe TRBD1 (5 bases). The chain's CDR3 is CSAPVQGSGNQPQHF. CDR3 sequence (DNA): TGCAGTGCTCCCGTTCAGGGATCGGGCAATCAGCCCCAGCATTTT.